Listed here are 21 T cell receptor beta chains from one sample, sequenced in a study of blood T cell repertoires in COVID-19. The method was immunoSEQ multiplex PCR; TCRdb's version includes in-frame clones alone and lacks a portion of them. The sample carries approximately 210,000 clones, roughly 87% recorded once. What was sequenced was peripheral blood. The receptors derive from a man aged 35 to 55 with active or convalescent COVID-19.

The rearrangement joins TRBV20-1 to TRBJ2-5; D ambiguous. Trimming took 5 bases from V and 0 from J, leaving 4 bases between them. Per germline, CDR1 DFQATT and CDR2 SNEGSKA (reference sequence). The CDR3 contains 11 residues. The chain's CDR3 is CSAPNQETQYF. CDR3 DNA sequence: TGCAGTGCTCCTAACCAAGAGACCCAGTACTTC.

This clone was seen only once. The V call is TRBV6-5, the J call TRBJ1-3, with D perhaps matching TRBD1 (5 bases). Germline V gene lookup returns CDR1 MNHEY and CDR2 SVGAGI. The CDR3 is 15 amino acids. V was clipped by 6 bases and J by 0 bases, with 12 bases between them. The CDR3 DNA follows: TGTGCCAGCAGCGCCCGGGACTACTCTGGAAACACCATATATTTT. Residues: CASSARDYSGNTIYF.

The chain is built from TRBV5-5 and TRBJ1-2; 9 bases map to TRBD1. Trimming removed 3 bases from V and 3 bases from J; junction bases left unmatched: 6. Germline assignment: CDR1 SGHKS and CDR2 YYEKEE (reference sequence). There are 15 residues in the CDR3. The CDR3 DNA sequence: TGTGCCAGCAGCTCCGGGACAGGGACCCACTATGGCTACACCTTC. Translated: CASSSGTGTHYGYTF. The full variable domain, completed using reference TRBV5-5 and TRBJ1-2, is DAGVTQSPTHLIKTRGQQVTLRCSPISGHKSVSWYQQVLGQGPQFIFQYYEKEERGRGNFPDRFSARQFPNYSSELNVNALLLGDSALYLCASSSGTGTHYGYTFGSGTRLTVV.

The chain joins TRBV5-1 to TRBJ1-1; D gene unclear. Trimming shortened V by 1 base and J by 0 bases, and 10 bases separated the two germline ends. The CDR3 contains 15 residues. Germline V CDR1 and CDR2: SGHRS, YFSETQ. Written as DNA, the CDR3 is TGCGCCAGCAGCTTGAATGACAATCTGAACACTGAAGCTTTCTTT. Translating gives CASSLNDNLNTEAFF.

The chain has TRBV28 and TRBJ2-1, with TRBD2 identical over 10 bases. The CDR3 is 16 residues long. Germline CDR1 and CDR2: MDHEN and SYDVKM. The ends lost 6 bases at V and 7 bases at J; junction bases unmatched: 12. Here the CDR3 reads CASRFLASGSKNEQFF. The CDR3 DNA is TGTGCCAGCAGATTCCTAGCTAGCGGGAGCAAGAATGAGCAGTTCTTC.

V usage is TRBV5-1 and J usage is TRBJ2-7; 7 nucleotides align to TRBD2. CDR1 and CDR2 from the germline V gene are SGHRS and YFSETQ. There are 15 residues in the CDR3. With 0 bases clipped from V and 6 bases from J, the junction kept 9 bases outside the gene matches. CDR3 nucleotides: TGCGCCAGCAGCTTGGTCGACAGCGGGGTTTTCGAGCAGTACTTC. Encoded protein: CASSLVDSGVFEQYF.

V and J are TRBV27 and TRBJ2-5; D might be TRBD1 (6 bases). CDR1 and CDR2 (germline): MNHEY, SMNVEV (reference sequence). The CDR3 has 13 amino acids. With 11 bases removed from V and 5 bases from J, the gap between germline ends came to 18 bases. The CDR3 reads CAGQGLIVETQYF. The CDR3 bases are TGTGCCGGCCAGGGGTTGATTGTCGAGACCCAGTACTTC.

The CDR3 loop reads CASSQVTGTAYGYTF. For the CDR3, the DNA is TGTGCCAGCAGCCAAGTTACCGGGACAGCCTATGGCTACACCTTC. The chain employs TRBV4-2 and TRBJ1-2; the match to TRBD1 covers 7 bases. CDR1 is LGHNA and CDR2 is YNFKEQ in the germline V gene. V lost 1 base, J lost 4 bases, and 6 bases stayed unmatched. The length of the CDR3 is 15 residues.

Only a few counts were recorded for this clone. The V and J genes are TRBV30 and TRBJ2-4, with D possibly being TRBD2 (6 bases). Germline CDR1 reads GTSNPN; CDR2 reads SVGIG (reference sequence). The CDR3 has 13 residues. Trimming removed 5 bases at V and 6 bases at J, with 14 bases between. The CDR3 nucleotides read TGTGCCTGGGGGGGGACTCTTGGAAACATTCAGTACTTC. Amino acid sequence: CAWGGTLGNIQYF.

The chain uses TRBV6-5 and TRBJ2-7, with unresolved D. V shed 0 bases and J shed 0 bases, with 9 bases lying between them. The CDR3 loop spans 15 amino acids. The germline gives CDR1 MNHEY, CDR2 SVGAGI. DNA of the CDR3: TGTGCCAGCAGTTACTCGTTACAATCCTCCTACGAGCAGTACTTC. It codes for CASSYSLQSSYEQYF.

DNA of the CDR3: TGTGCCACCAGCAGAGACAGGAAGATAGACTATGGCTACACCTTC. Residues: CATSRDRKIDYGYTF. The genes are TRBV15 and TRBJ1-2; D gene unclear. V was pared by 0 bases and J by 3 bases, with 11 bases between. Germline V lookup: CDR1 LNHNV, CDR2 YYDKDF (reference sequence). CDR3 length: 15 residues.

The chain links TRBV7-8 to TRBJ1-2, with 7 bases lining up with TRBD1. From germline, CDR1 is SGHVS and CDR2 FQNEAQ. The V gene end was trimmed by 3 bases and the J gene end by 4 bases; junction bases not matched to a gene: 5. This CDR3 has 14 residues. CDR3 sequence: CASSFRDSSYGYTF. The CDR3 DNA is TGTGCCAGCAGCTTCCGGGACAGTTCCTATGGCTACACCTTC.

This clone was recorded only once. The rearrangement uses TRBV11-2 and TRBJ1-1, with D unresolved. The CDR3 is 14 residues long. Trimming pared 5 bases from V and 4 bases from J, leaving 14 bases between. Germline V CDR1 and CDR2: SGHAT, FQNNGV. The CDR3 loop reads CASSLRAFGTEAFF. CDR3 DNA sequence: TGTGCCAGCAGCCTCCGAGCCTTCGGCACTGAAGCTTTCTTT. Together with reference TRBV11-2 and TRBJ1-1, the CDR3 gives the full variable domain: EAGVAQSPRYKIIEKRQSVAFWCNPISGHATLYWYQQILGQGPKLLIQFQNNGVVDDSQLPKDRFSAERLKGVDSTLKIQPAKLEDSAVYLCASSLRAFGTEAFFGQGTRLTVV.

This sequence joins TRBV2 and TRBJ2-7, with a weak D call TRBD1 (5 bases). The V gene lost 7 bases and the J gene lost 0 bases, with 13 bases spanning the gap. The CDR3 totals 14 residues. CDR1 is SNHLY, CDR2 FYNNEI, per germline. As DNA, the CDR3 is TGTGCCAGCACCAAGACCGACAGCTCCTACGAGCAGTACTTC. Its translation is CASTKTDSSYEQYF.

The chain couples TRBV7-9 to TRBJ1-2, with TRBD1 matching over 8 bases. The germline CDR1 and CDR2 sequences are SEHNR and FQNEAQ (reference sequence). This CDR3 region has 16 residues. V was clipped by 3 bases and J by 2 bases; unmatched bases: 8. The CDR3: CASSFPTGADNYGYTF. In nucleotides, the CDR3 is TGTGCCAGCAGCTTCCCGACAGGGGCCGACAACTATGGCTACACCTTC.

The chain joins TRBV27 to TRBJ2-1, with 15 bases aligning to TRBD2. With 5 bases clipped from V and 7 bases from J, the junction kept 6 bases outside the gene matches. The CDR3 is 16 residues long. The germline V gene has CDR1 MNHEY and CDR2 SMNVEV (reference sequence). The CDR3 nucleotides read TGTGCCAGCAGTAGCGGACTAGCGGGGGGGCAAAATGAGCAGTTCTTC. It yields the protein CASSSGLAGGQNEQFF.

The chain recombines TRBV11-3 with TRBJ1-1, with 7 bases lining up with TRBD1. Germline lookup yields CDR1 SGHNT and CDR2 YENEEA. The CDR3 length is 15 residues. The J segment lost 2 bases and the V segment lost 4 bases, leaving 7 bases of the junction unmatched. The CDR3 sequence is CASSYYRGGNTEAFF. The DNA of the CDR3 is TGTGCCAGCAGCTACTACAGGGGCGGCAACACTGAAGCTTTCTTT.

Points on this clone: Without the conserved terminal phenylalanine or tryptophan, this CDR3 likely stems from a read error. Because the CDR3's place on the DNA is in doubt, the DNA is left out and the CDR3 is given as listed by TCRdb. This sequence joins TRBV7-9 and TRBJ2-3; the table's D call TRBD2 went unverified against the DNA. Per germline, CDR1 SEHNR and CDR2 FQNEAQ (reference sequence). The CDR3 is 9 residues long, counting both termini. The CDR3 loop is CASSGGMPD.

V gene TRBV5-1 combines with J gene TRBJ1-5; D may be TRBD1 (5 bases). The CDR3 has 16 amino acids. Germline assignment: CDR1 SGHRS and CDR2 YFSETQ. V dropped 0 bases and J dropped 4 bases, with 14 bases sitting between them. DNA of the CDR3: TGCGCCAGCAGCTTGGGACCGGTCGGGGGGAATCAGCCCCAGCATTTT. Its protein is CASSLGPVGGNQPQHF. Complete variable domain (other parts from reference TRBV5-1 and TRBJ1-5): KAGVTQTPRYLIKTRGQQVTLSCSPISGHRSVSWYQQTPGQGLQFLFEYFSETQRNKGNFPGRFSGRQFSNSRSEMNVSTLELGDSALYLCASSLGPVGGNQPQHFGDGTRLSIL.

The gene calls are TRBV19 and TRBJ1-1; D gene unclear. V was trimmed by 5 bases and J by 0 bases, leaving 13 bases between them. The CDR3 totals 15 residues. In germline, CDR1 is LNHDA, CDR2 SQIVND (reference sequence). CDR3 in DNA: TGTGCCAGTAGTGTTAATGCGGCTCTGAACACTGAAGCTTTCTTT. It encodes CASSVNAALNTEAFF.

The chain combines TRBV3-1 (or the pseudogene TRBV3-2) with TRBJ2-2; the match to TRBD1 covers 10 bases. V dropped 6 bases and J dropped 5; count of bases not matched to a gene: 6. CDR3 length: 15 residues. Germline V gene sequence: CDR1 LGHDT, CDR2 YNNKEL (reference sequence). CDR3 bases: TGTGCCAGCAGACCCGGGACAGGGGAGACCGGGGAGCTGTTTTTT. It yields the protein CASRPGTGETGELFF.